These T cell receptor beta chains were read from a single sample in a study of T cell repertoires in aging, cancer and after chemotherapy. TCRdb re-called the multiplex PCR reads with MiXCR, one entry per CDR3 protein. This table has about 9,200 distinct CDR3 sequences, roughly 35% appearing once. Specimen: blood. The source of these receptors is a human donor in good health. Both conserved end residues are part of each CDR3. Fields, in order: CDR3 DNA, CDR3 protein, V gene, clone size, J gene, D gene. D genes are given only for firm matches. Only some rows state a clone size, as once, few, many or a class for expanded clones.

TGTGCCAGCAGGGACAGGGTCTACGAGCAGTACTTC CASRDRVYEQYF TRBV6-1 few TRBJ2-7 TRBD1
TGTGCCAGCAGCTGGGGCGGCGTGGCCTACGAGCAGTACTTC CASSWGGVAYEQYF TRBV5-4 few TRBJ2-7 NA
TGTGCCAGTAGTCTTGGGACAGGGGGTGGGGACACTGAAGCTTTCTTT CASSLGTGGGDTEAFF TRBV19 once TRBJ1-1 TRBD1
TGTGCCAGCTCACACGGGACCCCTGATACGCAGTATTTT CASSHGTPDTQYF TRBV18 few TRBJ2-3 NA
TGTGCCAGCAGCCGGACAGGACAAGAGACCCAGTACTTC CASSRTGQETQYF TRBV7-2 NA TRBJ2-5 TRBD1
TGTGCCAGCTCACCGGGGGCCAAGGGTTACGAGCAGTACTTC CASSPGAKGYEQYF TRBV18 NA TRBJ2-7 NA
TGTGCCAGCAGTGCTGAGACAGGGGGCTACAATGAGCAGTTCTTC CASSAETGGYNEQFF TRBV6-4 few TRBJ2-1 TRBD1
TGTGCCAGCAGCTTGTCTAGGACTAGCTCTATTGGCCCAAGCTCCTACAATGAGCAGTTCTTC CASSLSRTSSIGPSSYNEQFF TRBV11-1 NA TRBJ2-1 TRBD2
TGTGCCAGCAGTTTCTTAGCGGGAGGTCAAGATACGCAGTATTTT CASSFLAGGQDTQYF TRBV27 NA TRBJ2-3 TRBD2
TGTGCCAGCAGTTTGTCAGGACTAGCGGGAGGGAGGGATGAGCAGTTCTTC CASSLSGLAGGRDEQFF TRBV27 medium-sized TRBJ2-1 TRBD2
TGCAGCGTTCTGGGAAGGGAAAACATTCAGTACTTC CSVLGRENIQYF TRBV29-1 medium-sized TRBJ2-4 NA
TGTGCCAGTAGTCCTCCCGGGACAGGGAGATCAGATACGCAGTATTTT CASSPPGTGRSDTQYF TRBV19 medium-sized TRBJ2-3 TRBD1
TGTGCCACCAGCATCCGGGGGGCCTGGGATGAGCAGTTCTTC CATSIRGAWDEQFF TRBV15 NA TRBJ2-1 NA
TGTGCCAGCAGCTTAGGGAGACTAGCGGGAGATCAGTTCTTC CASSLGRLAGDQFF TRBV7-2 NA TRBJ2-1 TRBD2
TGTGCCAGCAGCTTGGGCCAGGCGAACTATGGCTACACCTTC CASSLGQANYGYTF TRBV11-1 NA TRBJ1-2 NA
TGCGCCAGCAGAGTGCGGGAGATATCAGATACGCAGTATTTT CASRVREISDTQYF TRBV10-2 NA TRBJ2-3 TRBD2
TGTGCCAGCAGCCTGACAGGGGAATTAGCCACAGATACGCAGTATTTT CASSLTGELATDTQYF TRBV11-1 medium-sized TRBJ2-3 TRBD1
TGTGCCAGCAGTTTAGCAGGGGGGAGTTCACCCCTCCACTTT CASSLAGGSSPLHF TRBV12-3/TRBV12-4 medium-sized TRBJ1-6 NA
TGTGCCAGCAGCTTGAAAGGGTTTGGCATTCAGTACTTC CASSLKGFGIQYF TRBV5-6 few TRBJ2-4 NA
TGTGCCAGCTCAGGAGGGACGAAATACAATGAGCAGTTCTTC CASSGGTKYNEQFF TRBV19 few TRBJ2-1 NA
TGTGCCAGCAGCTTTGCGACTAAAACCTACGAGCAGTACTTC CASSFATKTYEQYF TRBV7-9 NA TRBJ2-7 NA
TGCGCCAGCAGCGCAACGGACGGTTCTTCCTACACCTTC CASSATDGSSYTF TRBV5-1 NA TRBJ1-2 NA
TGTGCCAGCAGTTCAGGGACTCACAATCAGCCCCAGCATTTT CASSSGTHNQPQHF TRBV6-5 NA TRBJ1-5 NA
TGTGCCAGCAGTGTTTATCAGTCCTCCTTCCGGTTCACAGATACGCAGTATTTT CASSVYQSSFRFTDTQYF TRBV6-2/TRBV6-3 NA TRBJ2-3 NA
TGTGCCAGCACCCTAGGGAACCCGGCGGCTAGGACCCATACGCAGTATTTT CASTLGNPAARTHTQYF TRBV12-3/TRBV12-4 NA TRBJ2-3 NA
TGTGCCAGGAAGGGATTACCAGATTGGGCAATGAACACTGAAGCTTTCTTT CARKGLPDWAMNTEAFF TRBV19 NA TRBJ1-1 NA
TGTGCCAGCAGCCCGGGACTAGCGGGAGATTGGTCGGAGCAGTTCTTC CASSPGLAGDWSEQFF TRBV11-1 medium-sized TRBJ2-1 TRBD2
TGCAGCGCCCTAGGACCCGAGGAGTACTTC CSALGPEEYF TRBV29-1 medium-sized TRBJ2-7 NA
TGCGCCAGCGGGACAGGGCTGGGGACAGATACGCAGTATTTT CASGTGLGTDTQYF TRBV5-6 NA TRBJ2-3 TRBD1